Each of the 22 T cell receptor beta chains below was sequenced from the same sample in a study of cytomegalovirus exposure and HLA in healthy donors. It was with 60 Vbeta and 13 Jbeta primers that the PCR ran. The repertoire was sequenced with immunoSEQ multiplex PCR; TCRdb's copy has only in-frame clones and lacks some. The sample's table shows around 40,000 clones. Sequenced material: PBMCs. Receptors were obtained from a man aged 35 to 55 in good health and CMV-seropositive.

The chain joins TRBV28 to TRBJ1-1; D call uncertain. CDR1 MDHEN and CDR2 SYDVKM come from the germline V gene. With 5 bases removed from V and 0 bases from J, the gap between germline ends came to 10 bases. This CDR3 has 14 amino acids. The chain's CDR3 is CASSGSQVNTEAFF. The CDR3 DNA reads TGTGCCAGCAGTGGGAGTCAGGTGAACACTGAAGCTTTCTTT.

This chain connects TRBV20-1 to TRBJ2-1, with a tentative D call TRBD2 (5 bases). V lost 3 bases to trimming and J lost 9 bases, with 9 bases between them. The germline CDR1 and CDR2 sequences are DFQATT and SNEGSKA (reference sequence). This CDR3 has 11 residues. CDR3 nucleotides: TGCAGTGCTAGGGGAGCGAGTGAGCAGTTCTTC. Encoded protein: CSARGASEQFF.

The rearrangement joins TRBV2 to TRBJ2-7; tentatively, D is TRBD2 (6 bases). V was cut by 3 bases and J by 5 bases, with 14 bases left in between. CDR3 length: 14 residues. CDR1 and CDR2 (germline): SNHLY, FYNNEI. This CDR3 reads CASSDPSVTDEQYF. DNA of the CDR3: TGTGCCAGCAGTGACCCTAGCGTGACCGACGAGCAGTACTTC.

This chain links TRBV2 with TRBJ2-3; 8 bases line up with TRBD1. The CDR3 contains 14 residues. The V gene end was trimmed by 8 bases and the J gene end by 0 bases; junction bases not matched to a gene: 4. Germline-derived CDR1 and CDR2 are SNHLY and FYNNEI. This CDR3 reads CASCRDRSTDTQYF. The CDR3 DNA reads as TGTGCCAGCTGCCGGGACAGGAGCACAGATACGCAGTATTTT.

The chain links TRBV29-1 to TRBJ1-4; 8 bases match TRBD1. V dropped 6 bases and J dropped 7; count of bases not matched to a gene: 10. Germline lookup yields CDR1 SQVTM and CDR2 ANQGSEA. The length of the CDR3 is 14 residues. The CDR3 is CSVLSTGGGEKLFF. The CDR3 DNA reads TGCAGCGTCCTCTCCACAGGGGGTGGTGAAAAACTGTTTTTT.

J is TRBJ1-5 and V is TRBV27, with TRBD1 identical over 7 bases. CDR1 MNHEY and CDR2 SMNVEV come from the germline V gene (reference sequence). The CDR3 consists of 14 residues. The V and J ends lost 7 bases and 6 bases, in that order; junction bases with no gene match: 9. CDR3 nucleotides: TGTGCCAGCACCGGACGAGGGGGCGGTCAGCCCCAGCATTTT. It translates to CASTGRGGGQPQHF.

The chain combines TRBV27 with TRBJ1-2, with 10 bases aligning to TRBD1. V dropped 4 bases and J dropped 6; count of bases not matched to a gene: 8. The CDR3 loop spans 15 amino acids. Looked up from germline, CDR1 is MNHEY and CDR2 is SMNVEV (reference sequence). CDR3: CASSSGQGVIHGYTF. CDR3 coding DNA: TGTGCCAGCAGTTCCGGACAGGGGGTAATTCATGGCTACACCTTC.

The rearrangement joins TRBV30 to TRBJ1-2; D remains ambiguous. This CDR3 has 12 residues. Germline CDR1 GTSNPN, CDR2 SVGIG (reference sequence). Trimming removed 1 base from V and 8 bases from J, with 11 bases in between. DNA of the CDR3: TGTGCCTGGAGTGCCCCGGGGAGAGGCTACACCTTC. Its protein product is CAWSAPGRGYTF.

V usage is TRBV29-1 and J usage is TRBJ1-3; TRBD1 matches at 7 bases. V was pared by 0 bases and J by 0 bases, with 5 bases of the junction left unmatched. CDR3 length equals 16 residues. Germline V gives CDR1 SQVTM, CDR2 ANQGSEA. The CDR3 loop is CSVEDRTGNSGNTIYF. DNA of the CDR3: TGCAGCGTTGAAGATAGGACAGGAAACTCTGGAAACACCATATATTTT.

J is TRBJ2-3 and V is TRBV2, with 7 positions matching TRBD2. Germline CDR1 and CDR2: SNHLY and FYNNEI. This CDR3 is built from 14 residues. V lost 5 bases to trimming and J lost 3 bases; unmatched junction nucleotides: 5. The CDR3 sequence is CASSKTSRTDTQYF. The DNA of the CDR3 is TGTGCCAGCAGTAAGACTAGCAGAACAGATACGCAGTATTTT.

The chain recombines TRBV9 with TRBJ1-2; 8 bases match TRBD1. CDR1 SGDLS and CDR2 YYNGEE come from the germline V gene. The CDR3 contains 15 residues. Trimming removed 0 bases from V and 3 bases from J; junction bases left unmatched: 4. As DNA, the CDR3 is TGTGCCAGCAGCGTAGGGACAGGGTTGGACTATGGCTACACCTTC. Translation: CASSVGTGLDYGYTF.

The V and J genes are TRBV30 and TRBJ1-4; a possible D gene is TRBD1 (5 bases). In germline, CDR1 is GTSNPN, CDR2 SVGIG (reference sequence). Trimming took 1 base from V and 10 from J, leaving 13 bases between them. This CDR3 contains 13 residues. CDR3 DNA sequence: TGTGCCTGGAGTGAGCCAGGGCGAGGAAAACTGTTTTTT. Translation gives CAWSEPGRGKLFF. Complete variable domain (other parts from reference TRBV30 and TRBJ1-4): SQTIHQWPATLVQPVGSPLSLECTVEGTSNPNLYWYRQAAGRGLQLLFYSVGIGQISSEVPQNLSASRPQDRQFILSSKKLLLSDSGFYLCAWSEPGRGKLFFGSGTQLSVL.

The chain carries TRBV27 and TRBJ2-2; tentatively, D is TRBD2 (6 bases). V was trimmed by 7 bases and J by 3 bases, leaving 15 bases between them. Germline V gene lookup returns CDR1 MNHEY and CDR2 SMNVEV (reference sequence). The CDR3 runs to 15 residues. The CDR3 loop reads CASTLARDYTGELFF. The CDR3 DNA sequence: TGTGCCAGCACCCTGGCGCGGGACTACACCGGGGAGCTGTTTTTT.

This sequence joins TRBV30 and TRBJ2-1, with 10 bases fitting TRBD2. Unmatched junction bases numbered 10, after V lost 4 bases and J lost 10 bases. Germline V gene lookup returns CDR1 GTSNPN and CDR2 SVGIG (reference sequence). This CDR3 has 14 residues. The CDR3 region is CAWNRGLAGDEQFF. CDR3 nucleotide sequence: TGTGCCTGGAACCGGGGGCTAGCGGGAGACGAGCAGTTCTTC.

This chain joins TRBV5-1 and TRBJ2-5; 7 bases map to TRBD2. The CDR3 consists of 13 residues. Germline values: CDR1 SGHRS, CDR2 YFSETQ. J gave up 2 bases and V 4 bases, and 2 bases lay outside the gene matches. CDR3 region: CASSGTTQETQYF. CDR3 in DNA: TGCGCCAGCAGCGGGACTACGCAAGAGACCCAGTACTTC.

The chain couples TRBV7-3 to TRBJ2-1, with 14 bases aligning to TRBD2. The CDR3 runs 16 residues. J was trimmed by 8 bases and V by 5 bases; bases with no gene match: 8. Germline V gene sequence: CDR1 SGHTA, CDR2 FQGTGA. The CDR3 coding sequence is TGTGCCAGCAGCGACCCCGGGACTAGCGGGAGTCATGAGCAGTTCTTC. This translates into CASSDPGTSGSHEQFF.

The chain employs TRBV2 and TRBJ2-7; D is unresolved. The CDR3 consists of 12 residues. Germline CDR1 SNHLY, CDR2 FYNNEI. The V gene lost 6 bases and the J gene lost 6 bases, with 12 bases spanning the gap. CDR3 sequence (DNA): TGTGCCAGCAGAGTGGAACGAGGCGAGCAGTACTTC. Amino acid sequence: CASRVERGEQYF. The complete variable domain, with remaining parts taken from reference TRBV2 and TRBJ2-7, reads EPEVTQTPSHQVTQMGQEVILRCVPISNHLYFYWYRQILGQKVEFLVSFYNNEISEKSEIFDDQFSVERPDGSNFTLKIRSTKLEDSAMYFCASRVERGEQYFGPGTRLTVT.

The rearrangement uses TRBV9 and TRBJ2-1; TRBD1 matches 8 bases. Germline assignment: CDR1 SGDLS and CDR2 YYNGEE. The CDR3 has 15 amino acids. With 0 bases clipped from V and 8 bases from J, the junction kept 7 bases outside the gene matches. CDR3 in amino acids: CASSVVTGGFDEQFF. CDR3 coding DNA: TGTGCCAGCAGCGTAGTAACAGGGGGGTTCGATGAGCAGTTCTTC.

CDR3 sequence: CASSPRGPTEAFF. The CDR3 nucleotides read TGTGCCAGCAGCCCTCGGGGTCCCACTGAAGCTTTCTTT. This chain joins TRBV6-5 and TRBJ1-1; D is uncertain. Germline V CDR1 and CDR2: MNHEY, SVGAGI. Trimming took 6 bases from V and 4 from J, leaving 12 bases between them. The CDR3 is 13 amino acids.

The chain links TRBV7-3 to TRBJ2-5; 10 nucleotides match TRBD1. The J call may be mistaken, given a closer DNA end match to TRBJ2-7. The CDR3 consists of 16 residues. CDR1 is SGHTA, CDR2 FQGTGA, per germline. CDR3 bases: TGTGCCAGCAGCTTAACGTCCGGGACAGGGGCCCACGAGCAGTACTTC. The encoded protein is CASSLTSGTGAHEQYF.

The CDR3 is CASSPTLESTDTQYF. The CDR3 DNA reads TGTGCCAGCTCACCGACACTAGAGAGCACAGATACGCAGTATTTT. This sequence joins TRBV18 and TRBJ2-3, with D possibly being TRBD2 (5 bases). Germline CDR1 is KGHSH and CDR2 is LQKENI. Trimming pared 3 bases from V and 0 bases from J, leaving 10 bases between. The CDR3 has 15 residues.

The rearrangement uses TRBV14 and TRBJ1-4; D remains ambiguous. The CDR3 contains 15 residues. The V gene lost 4 bases and the J gene lost 8 bases, with 17 bases spanning the gap. CDR1 is SGHDN and CDR2 is FVKESK in the germline V gene. The CDR3 region is CASSRRGQVWEKLFF. The CDR3 DNA follows: TGTGCCAGCAGCCGTCGTGGGCAGGTCTGGGAAAAACTGTTTTTT.